These T cell receptor beta chains were read from a single sample in a study of cytomegalovirus exposure and HLA in healthy donors. Some clones are missing from TCRdb's copy, which holds only in-frame ones; the method was immunoSEQ multiplex PCR. Of about 180,000 clones in the sample, 75% to 85% were seen once. The sequencing input was PBMCs. The receptors stem from a young man in good health and CMV-seronegative. CDR3s include the opening cysteine and the closing phenylalanine or tryptophan. D genes are given only for firm matches. Where a row states a size, it is once, few, many or the class of an expanded clone; other rows omit it.

j_gene: TRBJ2-1; v_gene: TRBV14; d_gene: TRBD2; abundance: NA; CDR3nt: TGTGCCAGCAGCCAAGATATAGGACTAGCGGGAGGGCGGTACAATGAGCAGTTCTTC; CDR3aa: CASSQDIGLAGGRYNEQFF
j_gene: TRBJ2-1; v_gene: TRBV7-2; d_gene: TRBD1; abundance: NA; CDR3nt: TGTGCCAGCAGCTACCCCGGGACAGGACACAATGAGCAGTTCTTC; CDR3aa: CASSYPGTGHNEQFF
j_gene: TRBJ1-5; v_gene: TRBV19; d_gene: NA; abundance: NA; CDR3nt: TGTGCCAGTAGTATAGATACTATCGGGGGTCAGCCCCAGCATTTT; CDR3aa: CASSIDTIGGQPQHF
j_gene: TRBJ2-3; v_gene: TRBV27; d_gene: NA; abundance: NA; CDR3nt: TGTGCCAGCAGTTCGACCGGGATCGGGACAGATACGCAGTATTTT; CDR3aa: CASSSTGIGTDTQYF
j_gene: TRBJ1-5; v_gene: TRBV10-3; d_gene: TRBD1; abundance: NA; CDR3nt: TGTGCCACCCACAGGGGGCAGTCTGATCAGCCCCAGCATTTT; CDR3aa: CATHRGQSDQPQHF
j_gene: TRBJ1-1; v_gene: TRBV11-2; d_gene: NA; abundance: few; CDR3nt: TGTGCCAGCAGCTTACTAGGCACTGAAGCTTTCTTT; CDR3aa: CASSLLGTEAFF
j_gene: TRBJ2-2; v_gene: TRBV11-1; d_gene: TRBD2; abundance: few; CDR3nt: TGTGCCAGCAGCTTCAGCGGGAGCACCGGGGAGCTGTTTTTT; CDR3aa: CASSFSGSTGELFF
j_gene: TRBJ2-3; v_gene: TRBV30; d_gene: NA; abundance: NA; CDR3nt: TGTGCCTGTATGGAGGATACGCAGTATTTT; CDR3aa: CACMEDTQYF
j_gene: TRBJ1-5; v_gene: TRBV25-1; d_gene: NA; abundance: NA; CDR3nt: TGTGCCAGCCTTCCTCGCCCTTCGCGACATAGCAATCAGCCCCAGCATTTT; CDR3aa: CASLPRPSRHSNQPQHF
j_gene: TRBJ1-4; v_gene: TRBV29-1; d_gene: NA; abundance: NA; CDR3nt: TGCAGCGTTGGGAGGGAAAAACTGTTTTTT; CDR3aa: CSVGREKLFF
j_gene: TRBJ1-2; v_gene: TRBV27; d_gene: TRBD1; abundance: few; CDR3nt: TGTGCCAGCAGTTCCCGGGGACAGGGGGCGGGAGGCTACACCTTC; CDR3aa: CASSSRGQGAGGYTF
j_gene: TRBJ2-1; v_gene: TRBV6-4; d_gene: TRBD2; abundance: NA; CDR3nt: TGTGCCAGCAGCCCCCGACTAGCGGGAGGGTGGGTCAATGAGCAGTTCTTC; CDR3aa: CASSPRLAGGWVNEQFF
j_gene: TRBJ1-2; v_gene: TRBV30; d_gene: TRBD1; abundance: NA; CDR3nt: TGTGCCTGGAGTCCAGACAGGGGGATCTTCGGCTACACCTTC; CDR3aa: CAWSPDRGIFGYTF
j_gene: TRBJ1-1; v_gene: TRBV6-1; d_gene: TRBD1; abundance: NA; CDR3nt: TGTGCCAGCAGTCGGGACAGGGGGCTGACTGAAGCTTTCTTT; CDR3aa: CASSRDRGLTEAFF
j_gene: TRBJ2-3; v_gene: TRBV12-1; d_gene: NA; abundance: NA; CDR3nt: TGTGCCAGCAGCTCCGGTGGGGACAGGGGCTGCACAGATACGCAGTATTTT; CDR3aa: CASSSGGDRGCTDTQYF
j_gene: TRBJ2-2; v_gene: TRBV21-1; d_gene: NA; abundance: NA; CDR3nt: TGTGCCAGCAACGCTAGCGGGAAAGGCACCGGGGAGCTGTTTTTT; CDR3aa: CASNASGKGTGELFF
j_gene: TRBJ2-1; v_gene: TRBV28; d_gene: TRBD2; abundance: NA; CDR3nt: TGTGCCAGCAGTTTAACACCGGGACTAGCGGGAGGTTCCTACAATGAGCAGTTCTTC; CDR3aa: CASSLTPGLAGGSYNEQFF
j_gene: TRBJ2-5; v_gene: TRBV6-1; d_gene: NA; abundance: NA; CDR3nt: TGTGCCAGCAGAGCACGGGTTTATGGGACCCAGTACTTC; CDR3aa: CASRARVYGTQYF
j_gene: TRBJ2-1; v_gene: TRBV6-6; d_gene: TRBD1; abundance: NA; CDR3nt: TGTGCCAGCAGGCTCAGTGACAGGGGACCCAATGAGCAGTTCTTC; CDR3aa: CASRLSDRGPNEQFF
j_gene: TRBJ1-1; v_gene: TRBV6-1; d_gene: TRBD1; abundance: few; CDR3nt: TGTGCCAGCAGTTCCACAGGGGACACTGAAGCTTTCTTT; CDR3aa: CASSSTGDTEAFF
j_gene: TRBJ2-1; v_gene: TRBV30; d_gene: NA; abundance: NA; CDR3nt: TGTGCCTGGAGTGTACTAACCGGATTCAACAATGAGCAGTTCTTC; CDR3aa: CAWSVLTGFNNEQFF
j_gene: TRBJ2-7; v_gene: TRBV5-1; d_gene: TRBD1; abundance: NA; CDR3nt: TGCGCCAGCAGCTCCAGACAGGGGCCCATCGAGCAGTACTTC; CDR3aa: CASSSRQGPIEQYF